This passage covers 30 T cell receptor beta chains from one sample sequenced in a study of T-cell reconstitution after alpha-beta-depleted transplantation in children. Unique molecular identifiers tagged the TCRbeta library. One entry per CDR3 protein, called by TCRdb with MiXCR from the PCR reads. The table has 83,000 or so distinct CDR3 sequences, approximately 8.4% seen once. Sequences were derived from PBMCs from the stem cell graft donor, sampled from the stem cell graft. The receptor source for this set is a human donor who donated a stem cell graft to a child with congenital amegakaryocytic thrombocytopenia.

This chain joins TRBV6-2 or TRBV6-3 and TRBJ2-3, with D unclear. Per the germline V gene, CDR1 is MNHEY and CDR2 is SVGEGT. The CDR3 loop spans 12 amino acids. Trimming pared 7 bases from V and 3 bases from J, leaving 8 bases between. Here the CDR3 DNA reads TGTGCCAGCACAGGTTTGACAGATACGCAGTATTTT. It codes for CASTGLTDTQYF.

This clonotype was detected many times. The V call is TRBV5-1, the J call TRBJ2-2; D perhaps matches TRBD2 (5 bases). Trimming left V 3 bases short and J 5 bases short, with 14 bases between. Germline V gives CDR1 SGHRS, CDR2 YFSETQ. CDR3 length: 15 amino acids. CDR3: CASSSPGGRTGELFF. The CDR3 nucleotides read TGCGCCAGCAGCTCCCCCGGAGGAAGGACCGGGGAGCTGTTTTTT.

This clonotype showed up just a few times. The rearrangement links TRBV20-1 to TRBJ2-1; 12 bases match TRBD2. After removal of 5 bases from V and 8 bases from J, the junction contained 16 bases not matched to a gene. The CDR3 length is 17 residues. Germline CDR1 reads DFQATT; CDR2 reads SNEGSKA (reference sequence). This CDR3 is CSALKTSGRSLAHEQFF. DNA for the CDR3: TGCAGTGCTCTAAAAACTAGCGGGAGGTCCCTGGCCCATGAGCAGTTCTTC.

The chain recombines TRBV30 with TRBJ2-7; D may be TRBD2 (6 bases). CDR3 length: 11 amino acids. V was cut by 2 bases and J by 12 bases, with 14 bases left in between. The germline V gene has CDR1 GTSNPN and CDR2 SVGIG (reference sequence). Here the CDR3 DNA reads TGTGCCTGGAGTCCCGGGGAGGTCCGGTACTTC. Amino acid sequence: CAWSPGEVRYF.

This clonotype was observed many times. This chain joins TRBV20-1 and TRBJ1-3; D is unresolved. The V end lost 0 bases, the J end lost 0 bases, and 12 bases lay between the germline ends. Germline CDR1 DFQATT, CDR2 SNEGSKA (reference sequence). The CDR3 length is 16 residues. CDR3 coding DNA: TGCAGTGCTAGAGAGGCGGGTTTGAGCTCTGGAAACACCATATATTTT. Amino acid sequence: CSAREAGLSSGNTIYF.

This clonotype was seen repeatedly, ten times or more. This chain uses TRBV4-3 with TRBJ2-1, with D possibly being TRBD2 (6 bases). V dropped 0 bases and J dropped 6 bases, with 15 bases sitting between them. The CDR3 contains 16 residues. CDR1 is LGHNA, CDR2 YSLEER, per germline. CDR3 region: CASSQDLGTGVNEQFF. Written as DNA, the CDR3 is TGCGCCAGCAGCCAAGACCTTGGTACGGGAGTCAATGAGCAGTTCTTC.

The sample holds many counts of this clonotype. The chain joins TRBV27 to TRBJ1-2; TRBD1 aligns across 10 bases. CDR1 and CDR2 (germline): MNHEY, SMNVEV (reference sequence). The ends lost 4 bases at V and 7 bases at J; junction bases unmatched: 9. The CDR3 spans 15 residues. CDR3 sequence (DNA): TGTGCCAGCAGTTCCTGGGGACAGGGGAAGGGTGGCTACACCTTC. This sequence encodes CASSSWGQGKGGYTF.

At least ten counts were recorded for this clonotype. The chain employs TRBV3-1 and TRBJ1-1; TRBD1 might be the D (5 bases). CDR3 length: 14 residues. Germline loops: CDR1 LGHDT, CDR2 YNNKEL (reference sequence). Trimming pared 4 bases from V and 0 bases from J, leaving 9 bases between. Here the CDR3 reads CASSPLDMNTEAFF. The DNA of the CDR3 is TGTGCCAGCAGCCCTCTGGACATGAACACTGAAGCTTTCTTT.

Many counts were recorded for this clonotype. This chain uses TRBV7-2 with TRBJ2-5; D gene uncertain. V lost 1 base and J lost 10, with 19 bases in between. Germline V gene sequence: CDR1 SGHTA, CDR2 FQGNSA. The CDR3 has 15 residues. The DNA of the CDR3 is TGTGCCAGCAGCTTAGACTCACAGTCCCTCGGCCTCCAGTACTTC. This codes for CASSLDSQSLGLQYF.

This clonotype was found many times. The chain uses TRBV4-2 and TRBJ2-5, with 7 bases lining up with TRBD2. The CDR3 is 16 amino acids. CDR1 and CDR2 (germline): LGHNA, YNFKEQ. V gave up 1 base and J gave up 0 bases; unmatched junction bases: 5. The CDR3 region has the DNA TGTGCCAGCAGCCAAGGGCTAGCGGAGTACCAAGAGACCCAGTACTTC. This gives the protein CASSQGLAEYQETQYF.

Ten or more counts support this clonotype. V usage is TRBV28 and J usage is TRBJ2-3, with D perhaps matching TRBD1 (6 bases). CDR1 and CDR2 (germline): MDHEN, SYDVKM. The CDR3 contains 13 residues. V was shortened by 6 bases and J by 2 bases, with 9 bases between the two germline ends. DNA for the CDR3: TGTGCCAGCAGGGACAGCCTCACAGATACGCAGTATTTT. Its translation: CASRDSLTDTQYF.

Many counts were recorded for this clonotype. The CDR3 coding sequence is TGCGCCAGCAGCGTGGACAGGGGAGCCGAAAAACTGTTTTTT. Amino acids: CASSVDRGAEKLFF. This chain joins TRBV5-1 and TRBJ1-4; 9 bases fit TRBD1. Germline V gene sequence: CDR1 SGHRS, CDR2 YFSETQ. The V and J ends lost 4 bases and 8 bases, in that order; junction bases with no gene match: 6. This CDR3 has 14 residues.

This clonotype was seen more than once but under ten times. This chain links TRBV20-1 with TRBJ2-7; a possible D gene is TRBD1 (6 bases). The germline V and J ends were trimmed by 6 bases and 5 bases, with 29 bases remaining between them. The germline V gene has CDR1 DFQATT and CDR2 SNEGSKA (reference sequence). CDR3 length: 17 residues. The CDR3 sequence: CSALDPKPQGKEDEQYF. The CDR3 DNA is TGCAGTGCCCTCGATCCCAAGCCCCAGGGGAAAGAGGACGAGCAGTACTTC.

This clonotype occurred many times. V gene TRBV25-1 combines with J gene TRBJ2-7; 14 nucleotides match TRBD2. The length of the CDR3 is 15 residues. Per the germline V gene, CDR1 is MGHDK and CDR2 is SYGVNS. V shed 5 bases, J shed 6 bases, and the junction held 6 bases outside the gene matches. The CDR3 DNA sequence: TGTGCCAGCAGTCGGGGACTAGCGGGAGAATCCGAGCAGTACTTC. Residues: CASSRGLAGESEQYF.

This clonotype has at least ten counts. This chain connects TRBV10-3 to TRBJ2-1; 7 bases agree with TRBD1. Germline CDR1 is ENHRY and CDR2 is SYGVKD. Trimming cost V 4 bases and J 3 bases; bases outside gene matches: 6. CDR3 size: 15 residues. CDR3 sequence (DNA): TGTGCCATCAGTGGAGACAGGGACAACTACAATGAGCAGTTCTTC. This codes for CAISGDRDNYNEQFF.

The V and J genes are TRBV7-2 and TRBJ2-2; 10 positions match TRBD2. V lost 1 base, J lost 5 bases, and 4 bases stayed unmatched. The CDR3 consists of 16 residues. Germline loops: CDR1 SGHTA, CDR2 FQGNSA. The CDR3 DNA sequence: TGTGCCAGCAGCTTAGTAGCTAGCGGGGGAACCGGGGAGCTGTTTTTT. Protein product: CASSLVASGGTGELFF.

This clonotype has at least ten counts. The gene calls are TRBV5-6 and TRBJ2-7, with TRBD1 identical over 8 bases. This CDR3 comprises 14 residues. The germline gives CDR1 SGHDT, CDR2 YYEEEE. V was pared by 4 bases and J by 2 bases, with 5 bases of the junction left unmatched. The CDR3 DNA sequence: TGTGCCAGCAGCCGACAGGGGCAAACCTACGAGCAGTACTTC. Translating gives CASSRQGQTYEQYF. Using reference TRBV5-6 and TRBJ2-7 for the parts outside the CDR3, the full variable domain is DAGVTQSPTHLIKTRGQQVTLRCSPKSGHDTVSWYQQALGQGPQFIFQYYEEEERQRGNFPDRFSGHQFPNYSSELNVNALLLGDSALYLCASSRQGQTYEQYFGPGTRLTVT.

This clonotype has ten or more counts. The CDR3 DNA is TGTGCCACCAGTGCCGGGGGGCAGGGCCCGACCCAGTACTTC. Translating it yields CATSAGGQGPTQYF. The gene calls are TRBV24-1 and TRBJ2-5; tentative D call: TRBD2 (7 bases). The CDR3 covers 14 residues. V lost 5 bases and J 7 bases, leaving 16 bases between the germline ends. The germline V gene encodes CDR1 KGHDR and CDR2 SFDVKD.

The CDR3 loop reads CASSTHQGGEQYF. DNA of the CDR3: TGTGCCAGCAGCACCCACCAGGGGGGAGAGCAGTACTTC. The chain couples TRBV4-2 to TRBJ2-7; D perhaps matches TRBD1 (7 bases). This CDR3 comprises 13 residues. Trimming took 5 bases from V and 7 from J, leaving 15 bases between them. The germline gives CDR1 LGHNA, CDR2 YNFKEQ.

This chain connects TRBV5-8 to TRBJ1-5; D is undetermined. Germline V lookup: CDR1 SGHTS, CDR2 YDEGEE. Trimming pared 4 bases from V and 3 bases from J, leaving 14 bases between. The CDR3 loop spans 15 amino acids. CDR3 DNA: TGTGCCAGCAGCCCTAATTTCTGGGTCAATCAGCCCCAGCATTTT. This sequence encodes CASSPNFWVNQPQHF.

This clonotype was counted at least ten times. Here the CDR3 reads CASSFPGSNQPQHF. The DNA of the CDR3 is TGTGCCAGCAGTTTCCCAGGGTCCAATCAGCCCCAGCATTTT. V usage is TRBV12-3 or TRBV12-4 and J usage is TRBJ1-5; possibly TRBD1 for D (5 bases). This CDR3 comprises 14 residues. V dropped 3 bases and J dropped 3 bases, with 9 bases sitting between them.

This clonotype was picked up many times. The CDR3 coding sequence is TGTGCCAGCAGCGAGGGGGGGAACATTCAGTACTTC. Amino acids: CASSEGGNIQYF. This chain uses TRBV7-9 with TRBJ2-4; a possible D gene is TRBD2 (7 bases). Trimming removed 5 bases from V and 7 bases from J, with 9 bases in between. The germline V gene has CDR1 SEHNR and CDR2 FQNEAQ (reference sequence). The CDR3 has 12 residues.

This clonotype has a count of ten or more. This chain uses TRBV13 with TRBJ2-3; 10 nucleotides align to TRBD1. V trimming: 4 bases; J trimming: 4 bases; junction bases outside the gene matches: 5. Germline V lookup: CDR1 PRHDT, CDR2 FYEKMQ (reference sequence). The CDR3 is 15 amino acids. CDR3 DNA sequence: TGTGCCAGCAGCTCCGGGACAGGGGTTGCAGATACGCAGTATTTT. Its protein is CASSSGTGVADTQYF. Together with reference TRBV13 and TRBJ2-3, the CDR3 gives the full variable domain: AAGVIQSPRHLIKEKRETATLKCYPIPRHDTVYWYQQGPGQDPQFLISFYEKMQSDKGSIPDRFSAQQFSDYHSELNMSSLELGDSALYFCASSSGTGVADTQYFGPGTRLTVL.

This clonotype has at least ten counts. The chain combines TRBV24-1 with TRBJ2-2; 8 bases map to TRBD1. The CDR3 extends over 16 amino acids. V lost 1 base and J lost 1; bases outside the gene matches: 1. CDR1 and CDR2 (germline): KGHDR, SFDVKD. CDR3 sequence reads: CATSDFGQGNTGELFF. CDR3 nucleotide sequence: TGTGCCACCAGTGATTTCGGACAGGGGAACACCGGGGAGCTGTTTTTT.

This clonotype was detected many times. The gene calls are TRBV18 and TRBJ1-2, with a weak D call TRBD1 (5 bases). From germline, CDR1 is KGHSH and CDR2 LQKENI. The CDR3 has 13 amino acids. V dropped 3 bases and J dropped 6 bases, with 11 bases sitting between them. The DNA of the CDR3 is TGTGCCAGCTCACCCAGGGAACGGGATGGCTACACCTTC. Translated: CASSPRERDGYTF.

This clonotype was recorded at least ten times. The chain has TRBV5-8 and TRBJ1-1, with D hard to call. V was trimmed by 4 bases and J by 7 bases, leaving 8 bases between them. This CDR3 contains 11 residues. From germline, CDR1 is SGHTS and CDR2 YDEGEE. The CDR3 region has the DNA TGTGCCAGCAGCCGGGCCTATGAAGCTTTCTTT. It encodes CASSRAYEAFF. The whole variable domain, filled in from reference TRBV5-8 and TRBJ1-1, reads EAGVTQSPTHLIKTRGQQATLRCSPISGHTSVYWYQQALGLGLQFLLWYDEGEERNRGNFPPRFSGRQFPNYSSELNVNALELEDSALYLCASSRAYEAFFGQGTRLTVV.

This clonotype came up many times. V usage is TRBV7-9 and J usage is TRBJ2-5; TRBD1 aligns across 7 bases. This CDR3 is 15 amino acids long. The germline V gene encodes CDR1 SEHNR and CDR2 FQNEAQ (reference sequence). Trimming took 5 bases from V and 1 from J; bases not matched to a gene: 7. The CDR3 protein is CASSDGTALQETQYF. CDR3 nucleotides: TGTGCCAGCAGCGACGGGACAGCCCTCCAAGAGACCCAGTACTTC.

This clonotype was picked up many times. This sequence joins TRBV10-3 and TRBJ2-3, with D tentatively TRBD1 or TRBD2 (5 bases each). Germline CDR1 ENHRY, CDR2 SYGVKD. This CDR3 is built from 14 residues. The V and J ends lost 6 bases and 5 bases respectively, with 15 bases between them. The CDR3 region has the DNA TGTGCCATCAGCCGGGACCAAAGTGTAGATACGCAGTATTTT. This gives the protein CAISRDQSVDTQYF.

This clonotype was seen at least ten times. The CDR3 DNA reads as TGTGCCAGTGTATGGGACTACAGAACGGCCGGGGAGCTGTTTTTT. Its protein product is CASVWDYRTAGELFF. The gene calls are TRBV12-3 or TRBV12-4 and TRBJ2-2; 7 bases line up with TRBD2. V dropped 9 bases and J dropped 6; count of bases not matched to a gene: 13. The CDR3 covers 15 residues.

This clonotype occurred many times. The rearrangement uses TRBV4-2 and TRBJ1-5; D remains ambiguous. In germline, CDR1 is LGHNA, CDR2 YNFKEQ. V was cut by 7 bases and J by 15 bases, with 7 bases left in between. This CDR3 has 8 amino acids. CDR3 DNA sequence: TGTGCCAGCAAATTTGGGCATTTT. It specifies CASKFGHF.